This TCR beta chain was sequenced for a study of cytomegalovirus exposure and HLA in healthy donors. The study, taken as a whole, reports: Several of the most significant clusters were apparently associated with common viral pathogens in a later analysis. Being productive about 87% or about 30% of the time was typical of most TCR beta V segments in an earlier analysis.

V trimming: 2 bases; J trimming: 2 bases; junction bases outside the gene matches: 6. CDR1 and CDR2 (germline): KGHSH, LQKENI. CDR3 size: 17 residues. The PCR used 60 Vbeta and 13 Jbeta primers. In the original analysis: Roughly 80 million unique TCR beta chains, roughly 11 million shared, were counted in a later analysis. The table came from immunoSEQ multiplex PCR; TCRdb's copy has only in-frame clones and leaves some out. V, J and clone size derive from that table, while D and trimming were established from the DNA sequence. The sample lists around 210,000 clones, about 77% seen once, with about 2.7% in the top ten. Points on this clone: The target antigen is unknown.

The chain uses TRBV18 and TRBJ2-1, with 10 bases aligning to TRBD2. The source of this sequence is a woman aged 25 to 39 in good health and CMV-seronegative. Input material: PBMCs. The CDR3 DNA is TGTGCCAGCTCACCAAGTCTAGCGGGAGCTCCCTACAATGAGCAGTTCTTC. Protein: CASSPSLAGAPYNEQFF.